This T cell receptor beta chain was observed in a study of T cells in Graves' hyperthyroidism and ophthalmopathy. About the study: Blood from the periphery was taken at initial diagnosis, before any treatment. Study-wide points: Patients with ophthalmopathy were separated from those with stable hyperthyroidism by a 13 V-J model.

Trimming left V 0 bases short and J 1 base short, with 9 bases between. The CDR3 loop spans 15 amino acids. CDR1 and CDR2 from the germline V gene are MNHEY and SVGAGI. There were TCR beta CDR3 regions amplified from RNA transcripts. HTBI primers drove first-round RT-PCR of the TCR CDR3. Via MiXCR, TCRdb re-called the multiplex PCR reads, giving one row per CDR3 protein. Of 700,000 to 850,000 distinct CDR3 sequences in the sample, roughly 32% were seen once. This clonotype has a count of ten or more. Its antigen is unknown. Patients between 18 and 65 years old had hyperthyroidism, newly diagnosed and lasting under 2 months. Each diagnosis drew on symptoms, thyroxine, TRAb, thyroid ultrasound and orbital computed tomography findings.

This TCR derives from a woman aged 40 to 50 with Graves' hyperthyroidism. V usage is TRBV6-5 and J usage is TRBJ1-1; a weak D match, TRBD1 (5 bases). The sequencing sample was made of blood. CDR3 nucleotide sequence: TGTGCCAGCAGTTACTCTTGGGGGACGAACACTGAAGCTTTCTTT. Protein: CASSYSWGTNTEAFF.